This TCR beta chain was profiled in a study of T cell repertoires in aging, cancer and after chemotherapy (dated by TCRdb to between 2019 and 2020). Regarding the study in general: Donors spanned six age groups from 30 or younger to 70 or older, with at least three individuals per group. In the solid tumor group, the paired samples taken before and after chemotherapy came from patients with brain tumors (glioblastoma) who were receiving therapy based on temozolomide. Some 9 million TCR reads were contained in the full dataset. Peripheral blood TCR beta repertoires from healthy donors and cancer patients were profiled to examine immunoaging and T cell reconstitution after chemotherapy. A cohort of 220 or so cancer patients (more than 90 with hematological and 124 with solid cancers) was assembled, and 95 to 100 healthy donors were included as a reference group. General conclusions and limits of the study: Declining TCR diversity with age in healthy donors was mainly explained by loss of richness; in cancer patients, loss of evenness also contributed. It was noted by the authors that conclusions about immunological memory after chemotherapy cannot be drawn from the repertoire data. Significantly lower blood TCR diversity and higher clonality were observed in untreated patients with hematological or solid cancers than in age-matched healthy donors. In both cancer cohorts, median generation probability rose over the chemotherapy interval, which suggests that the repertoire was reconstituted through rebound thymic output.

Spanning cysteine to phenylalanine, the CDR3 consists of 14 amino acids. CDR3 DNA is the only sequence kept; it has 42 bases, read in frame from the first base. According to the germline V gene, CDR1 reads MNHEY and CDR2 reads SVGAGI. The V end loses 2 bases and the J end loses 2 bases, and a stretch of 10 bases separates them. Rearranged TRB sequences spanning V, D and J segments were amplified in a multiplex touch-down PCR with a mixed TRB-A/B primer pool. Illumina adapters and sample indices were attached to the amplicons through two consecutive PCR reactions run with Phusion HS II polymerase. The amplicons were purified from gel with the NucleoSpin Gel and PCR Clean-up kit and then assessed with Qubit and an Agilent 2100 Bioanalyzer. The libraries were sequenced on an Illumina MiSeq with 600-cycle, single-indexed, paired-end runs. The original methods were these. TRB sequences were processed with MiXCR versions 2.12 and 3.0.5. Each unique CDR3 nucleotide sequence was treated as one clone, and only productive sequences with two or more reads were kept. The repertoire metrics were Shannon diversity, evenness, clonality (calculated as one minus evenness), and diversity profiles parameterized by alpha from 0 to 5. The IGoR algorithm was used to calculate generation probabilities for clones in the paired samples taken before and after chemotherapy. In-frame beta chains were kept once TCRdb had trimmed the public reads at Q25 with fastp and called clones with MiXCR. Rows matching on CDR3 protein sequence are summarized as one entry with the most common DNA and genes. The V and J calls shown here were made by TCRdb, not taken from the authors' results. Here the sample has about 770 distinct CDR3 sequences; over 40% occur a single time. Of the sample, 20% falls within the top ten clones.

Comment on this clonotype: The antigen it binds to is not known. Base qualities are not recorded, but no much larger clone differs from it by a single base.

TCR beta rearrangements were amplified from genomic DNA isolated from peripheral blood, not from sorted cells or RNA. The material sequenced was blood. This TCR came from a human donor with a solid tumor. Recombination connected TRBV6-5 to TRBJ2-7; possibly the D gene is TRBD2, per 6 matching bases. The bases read TGTGCCAGCAGTTACGGAGGGGTTCCCTACGAGCAGTACTTC. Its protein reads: CASSYGGVPYEQYF.